Listed below are T cell receptor beta chains from one sample, sequenced in a study of response to subunit inactivated influenza vaccine. TCRdb called the RT-PCR reads again in MiXCR, with one record for every CDR3 protein. The data hold some 540,000 distinct CDR3 sequences, with 20% to 25% observed a single time. These data were likewise used in another study, on T cells expressing NK-cell markers.

The sample here was CD4+ T cells sorted from PBMCs, taken 12 days after vaccination. These receptors came from a man aged 50 or older who received an inactivated influenza vaccine. CDR3s include the opening cysteine and the closing phenylalanine or tryptophan. The D gene is left open where the match is weak. A row's size may be missing; if present it is once, few, many or a size class.

j_gene	abundance	v_gene	d_gene	CDR3nt	CDR3aa
TRBJ2-1	-	TRBV4-2	TRBD2	TGTGCCAGCACGCAAGAAGGGCGGGGGGATGGTCGGGATGAGCAGTTCTTC	CASTQEGRGDGRDEQFF
TRBJ2-2	many	TRBV7-9	-	TGTGCCAGCAGCTCATTAAGACACACCGGGGAGCTGTTTTTT	CASSSLRHTGELFF
TRBJ2-1	few	TRBV7-2	TRBD1	TGTGCCAGCAGCCGTGACAGGGGGGATTACAATGAGCAGTTCTTC	CASSRDRGDYNEQFF
TRBJ1-6	few	TRBV10-3	TRBD1	TGTGCCATCAGGGACAGGGAGATCCCAAATTCACCCCTCCACTTT	CAIRDREIPNSPLHF
TRBJ2-2	-	TRBV18	-	TGTGCCAGCACCCGACGGGACACCGGGGAGCTGTTTTTT	CASTRRDTGELFF
TRBJ2-3	-	TRBV15	TRBD2	TGTGCCACCGGCGGGGGGCCCCTCACAGATACGCAGTATTTT	CATGGGPLTDTQYF
TRBJ1-1	-	TRBV28	-	TGTGCCAGCACCATCCCCCCGAACACTGAAGCTTTCTTT	CASTIPPNTEAFF
TRBJ2-3	-	TRBV5-1	-	TGCGCCAGCAGCTCGAACGCAGGGTCAGAGAATACGCAGTATTTT	CASSSNAGSENTQYF
TRBJ2-1	few	TRBV12-3/TRBV12-4	TRBD2	TGTGCCAGCAGTTTCCCCCGACCGGGACTAGCGGGGGTGAGCTCCTACAATGAGCAGTTCTTC	CASSFPRPGLAGVSSYNEQFF
TRBJ2-3	-	TRBV5-1	TRBD1	TGCGCCAGCAGCCGTCCGGGACAGGGTGCAGATACGCAGTATTTT	CASSRPGQGADTQYF
TRBJ2-5	-	TRBV18	-	TGTGCCAGCTCACCTCAGACCTGGGGTCCGGGTGAGACCCAGTACTTC	CASSPQTWGPGETQYF
TRBJ1-2	many	TRBV5-8	-	TGTGCCAGCAGCTTAGACTCAAGGGGCTATGGCTACACCTTC	CASSLDSRGYGYTF
TRBJ2-2	once	TRBV6-5	-	TGTGCCAGCAGTTTTGGACTCGTAAACGGCGGGTTAGAACTGTTTTTT	CASSFGLVNGGLELFF
TRBJ2-7	few	TRBV5-1	TRBD1	TGCGCCAGCAGCTTGGCCGACAGGGCTCTTTCCTACGAGCAGTACTTC	CASSLADRALSYEQYF
TRBJ2-1	-	TRBV20-1	-	TGCAGTGCTAGTTTGGGGTTCAATGAGCAGTTCTTC	CSASLGFNEQFF
TRBJ2-2	few	TRBV28	TRBD2	TGTGCCAGCAGCTTAGCGGGGGGTTTCAACACCGGGGAGCTGTTTTTT	CASSLAGGFNTGELFF
TRBJ2-1	few	TRBV4-1	TRBD2	TGCGCCAGCAGTCAGACTAGCGGGGCTGACAATGAGCAGTTCTTC	CASSQTSGADNEQFF
TRBJ2-5	few	TRBV12-3/TRBV12-4	TRBD2	TGTGCCAGCAGTTTTCGGCTAGCGGGTGATAAAGAGACCCAGTACTTC	CASSFRLAGDKETQYF
TRBJ1-1	-	TRBV12-3/TRBV12-4	TRBD1	TGTGCCAGCAGTCTACAGGGGGTAAGGAACACTGAAGCTTTCTTT	CASSLQGVRNTEAFF
TRBJ1-2	few	TRBV5-5	TRBD1	TGTGCCAGCAACCCGAGGGCACAGGGGGCAAGTGGCTACACCTTC	CASNPRAQGASGYTF
TRBJ2-7	few	TRBV12-3/TRBV12-4	-	TGTGCCAGCAGTTTGGGGAAACGGGACAACCACGAGCAGTACTTC	CASSLGKRDNHEQYF
TRBJ2-7	many	TRBV12-3/TRBV12-4	-	TGTGCCAGCAGTTTGTCAACAGGTGTCTACGAGCAGTACTTC	CASSLSTGVYEQYF
TRBJ1-3	many	TRBV20-1	-	TGCAGTGCTAGCCAGGGGAGCCCTGGAAACACCATATATTTT	CSASQGSPGNTIYF
TRBJ2-7	-	TRBV5-5	TRBD1	TGTGCCAGCAGCTGGGGACAGGGTGCCCACAGCTCCTACGAGCAGTACTTC	CASSWGQGAHSSYEQYF
TRBJ2-7	few	TRBV27	TRBD2	TGTGCCAGCAGTTTATATCCTAGCGGGCGGAACTACGAGCAGTACTTC	CASSLYPSGRNYEQYF
TRBJ2-7	few	TRBV15	TRBD1	TGTGCCACCAGCAGTGAAACAGGGGCGGTGGGGCAGTACTTC	CATSSETGAVGQYF
TRBJ1-1	few	TRBV7-9	-	TGTGCCAGCAGCCTGAGGGGTGCTGAAGCTTTCTTT	CASSLRGAEAFF
TRBJ2-1	-	TRBV6-2/TRBV6-3	-	TGTGCCAGCAGTTACTCGACGACCGGGGGTGAGCAGTTCTTC	CASSYSTTGGEQFF
TRBJ2-2	many	TRBV7-9	-	TGTGCCAGCAGCTTTCCAGGGAACACCGGGGAGCTGTTTTTT	CASSFPGNTGELFF
TRBJ2-7	few	TRBV10-2	-	TGCGCCAGCACGTCGGGGACTGCCTACGAGCAGTACTTC	CASTSGTAYEQYF
TRBJ2-7	-	TRBV20-1	TRBD1	TGCAGTGCTAGTGCGGATGCGGGACAGGGGAGCGAGCAGTACTTC	CSASADAGQGSEQYF
TRBJ2-7	-	TRBV6-1	-	TGTGCCAGCAGTGAAGCGCTGAACGAGCAGTACTTC	CASSEALNEQYF
TRBJ2-7	few	TRBV20-1	TRBD2	TGCAGTGCTAGAGATCTCGGGGGGGTCTCCTACGAGCAGTACTTC	CSARDLGGVSYEQYF
TRBJ2-3	-	TRBV28	TRBD2	TGTGCCAGCAGTCCACCTCTAGCGGGGGATTGGACAGATACGCGGTATTTT	CASSPPLAGDWTDTRYF
TRBJ1-1	few	TRBV5-1	-	TGCGCCAGCAGCTTAGACGGTTCGAACACTGAAGCTTTCTTT	CASSLDGSNTEAFF
TRBJ2-3	few	TRBV5-1	-	TGCGCCAGCAGCTTGTGGCAAGGGAACGCAGATACGCAGTATTTT	CASSLWQGNADTQYF
TRBJ2-1	few	TRBV11-2	TRBD2	TGTGCCAGCAGCTTAGATGAGACTAGCGGGGTTAGCTCCTACAATGAGCAGTTCTTC	CASSLDETSGVSSYNEQFF
TRBJ2-5	many	TRBV5-1	-	TGTGCCAGCAGCCCGACGGGGCAAGAGACCCAGTACTTC	CASSPTGQETQYF
TRBJ2-6	-	TRBV28	-	TGTGCCAGCAGTTTCAGGTGGGGGGCCAACGTCCTGACTTTC	CASSFRWGANVLTF
TRBJ1-2	many	TRBV7-2	-	TGTGCCAGCAGCCCAGGACTATATGGCTACACCTTC	CASSPGLYGYTF
TRBJ2-7	few	TRBV7-6	TRBD2	TGTGCCAGCAGCTTATTAGCGGGTTCAAGTTACGAGCAGTACTTC	CASSLLAGSSYEQYF
TRBJ2-3	few	TRBV29-1	-	TGCAGCGTTGTACGTGGTACGCAGTATTTT	CSVVRGTQYF
TRBJ2-5	few	TRBV28	TRBD2	TGTGCCAGCAGTTCCCCTTGGCCTACTAGCGGGAAAGAGACCCAGTACTTC	CASSSPWPTSGKETQYF
TRBJ1-6	few	TRBV6-5	-	TGTGCCAGCAGTTACTCGAACAGCCATTCACCCCTCCACTTT	CASSYSNSHSPLHF
TRBJ2-1	-	TRBV19	TRBD1	TGTGCCAGTACCAGACAGGGGGCGAACAACAATGAGCAGTTCTTC	CASTRQGANNNEQFF
TRBJ1-5	-	TRBV28	-	TGTGCCAGCAGTTTATATTTGGGGATAAGCAATCAGCCCCAGCATTTT	CASSLYLGISNQPQHF